These T cell receptor beta chains were read from a single sample in a study of blood T cells in healthy people across ages. One entry per CDR3 protein results from TCRdb running MiXCR on the 5' RACE reads. The sample lists 1,500,000 or so distinct CDR3 sequences, approximately 59% occurring once. The sample comprised blood. All receptors derive from a man between 18 and 35 years old in good health. Both conserved end residues are part of each CDR3. D genes are given only for firm matches. Part of the rows lack a size; the others show once, few, many or a class for expanded clones.

few	TRBJ1-2	TRBD1	TRBV7-2	TGTGCCAGCACCCAAGACAGGGGGCGAAACTATGGCTACACCTTC	CASTQDRGRNYGYTF
many	TRBJ2-1	NA	TRBV27	TGTGCCAGCAGTTTTAGCTCCTACAATGAGCAGTTCTTC	CASSFSSYNEQFF
NA	TRBJ1-2	TRBD1	TRBV4-1	TGCGCCAGCAGCCAATGGACAGGAGATCAGGGCTACACCTTC	CASSQWTGDQGYTF
NA	TRBJ2-1	TRBD1	TRBV4-2	TGTGCCAGCAGCCAACGGGACAGGGACAATGAGCAGTTCTTC	CASSQRDRDNEQFF
NA	TRBJ1-5	NA	TRBV11-2	TGTGCCAGCAGCTTAGAGGGGAGAGGTCAGCCCCAGCATTTT	CASSLEGRGQPQHF
NA	TRBJ2-1	NA	TRBV29-1	TGCAGCGTTGATGGATGGGACTACAATGAGCAGTTCTTC	CSVDGWDYNEQFF
NA	TRBJ2-7	NA	TRBV7-2	TGTGCCAGCAGCTTAGATAGCGAGGACTGGTACGAGCAGTACTTC	CASSLDSEDWYEQYF
few	TRBJ2-3	TRBD2	TRBV20-1	TGCAGTGCTCCAACTAGCGGAAGCACAGATACGCAGTATTTT	CSAPTSGSTDTQYF
few	TRBJ1-1	NA	TRBV29-1	TGCAGCGTTGAAGATCGGAACACTGAAGCTTTCTTT	CSVEDRNTEAFF
NA	TRBJ2-1	TRBD2	TRBV29-1	TGCAGCGTTGAAGATCAAGTAGCGGGGTCCTCCTACAATGAGCAGTTCTTC	CSVEDQVAGSSYNEQFF
many	TRBJ2-4	NA	TRBV20-1	TGCAGTGCTGGGCAGGGTGGCCTAAAAAACATTCAGTACTTC	CSAGQGGLKNIQYF
NA	TRBJ1-1	NA	TRBV20-1	TGCAGTGCTAGATGGAGGAACACTGAAGCTTTCTTT	CSARWRNTEAFF
NA	TRBJ2-7	NA	TRBV20-1	TGCAGTGCTTTTGCCTACGAGCAGTACTTC	CSAFAYEQYF
NA	TRBJ2-5	NA	TRBV6-1	TGTGCCAGCATTCGGGGGTTGGGTGAGACCCAGTACTTC	CASIRGLGETQYF
NA	TRBJ1-2	NA	TRBV12-3/TRBV12-4	TGTGCCAGCAGTCTCGGGATAGGTGGCTACACCTTC	CASSLGIGGYTF
NA	TRBJ2-3	NA	TRBV2	TGTGCCAGCAGAAGAGCCCCGTCTGGTACGCAGTATTTT	CASRRAPSGTQYF
NA	TRBJ1-6	NA	TRBV19	TGTGCCAGCCTAGGACAGTTTAATTCACCCCTCCACTTT	CASLGQFNSPLHF
NA	TRBJ1-2	TRBD1	TRBV20-1	TGCAGTGCTAGAGACCCCCCTTTATCGGACAGGAGCGATGGCTACACCTTC	CSARDPPLSDRSDGYTF
NA	TRBJ2-3	TRBD2	TRBV4-1	TGCGCCAGCGGCCAAGGTCCAGCGGGAGCCGGAGATACGCAGTATTTT	CASGQGPAGAGDTQYF
NA	TRBJ2-1	TRBD2	TRBV5-1	TGCGCCAGCAGCTTGGGATCGCAGGGAGGGTACAATGAGCAGTTCTTC	CASSLGSQGGYNEQFF
NA	TRBJ2-5	NA	TRBV29-1	TGCAGCGTCGAACCACGGGTAAAAGAGACCCAGTACTTC	CSVEPRVKETQYF
few	TRBJ2-1	TRBD2	TRBV29-1	TGCAGCGTTGAGCCTAGCGGGAGGGTGGATGAGCAGTTCTTC	CSVEPSGRVDEQFF
NA	TRBJ1-1	NA	TRBV12-3/TRBV12-4	TGTGCCAGCAGTCTTACGACCTCGAACACTGAAGCTTTCTTT	CASSLTTSNTEAFF
NA	TRBJ2-2	TRBD1	TRBV4-1	TGCGCCAGCAGCCATAGGACAGGGAGGACCGGGGAGCTGTTTTTT	CASSHRTGRTGELFF
NA	TRBJ2-1	NA	TRBV5-1	TGCGCCAGCGCTACAGGGGGGGCCGGGAATGAGCAGTTCTTC	CASATGGAGNEQFF
NA	TRBJ2-6	NA	TRBV20-1	TGCAGTGCTAGAGATGGTAGCAGGGAGGCTGGGGCCAACGTCCTGACTTTC	CSARDGSREAGANVLTF
NA	TRBJ2-2	TRBD1	TRBV5-1	TGCGCCAGCAGCTCCGGGACAGGGAACACCGGGGAGCTGTTTTTT	CASSSGTGNTGELFF
NA	TRBJ2-6	NA	TRBV19	TGTGCCAGTAGCTGGACAGCCCTCTCCGGGGCCAACGTCCTGACTTTC	CASSWTALSGANVLTF
few	TRBJ2-1	TRBD1	TRBV4-1	TGCGCCAGCAGCGCGACAGGGTTGAATGAGCAGTTCTTC	CASSATGLNEQFF
NA	TRBJ2-2	NA	TRBV4-3	TGCGCCAGCAGCCAAGAAATATTCGGCCGGAACACCGGGGAGCTGTTTTTT	CASSQEIFGRNTGELFF
NA	TRBJ1-4	NA	TRBV7-9	TGTGCCAGCAGCTTAGCGCTAACAGACACAACTAATGAAAAACTGTTTTTT	CASSLALTDTTNEKLFF
NA	TRBJ2-7	TRBD1	TRBV5-6	TGTGCCAGCAGTATACCCGGGACAGGGGACCGCGAGCAGTACTTC	CASSIPGTGDREQYF
few	TRBJ2-5	NA	TRBV7-9	TGTGCCAGCAGCTTAGGACAGGAAATACAAGAGACCCAGTACTTC	CASSLGQEIQETQYF
few	TRBJ2-7	NA	TRBV27	TGTGCCAGCAGCCACAGGCGGCTCCAGTATCCCGCCTACGAGCAGTACTTC	CASSHRRLQYPAYEQYF
NA	TRBJ2-7	NA	TRBV28	TGTGCCAGCAGTTTCGGCGCAGTACCCTCCTACGAGCAGTACTTC	CASSFGAVPSYEQYF
NA	TRBJ2-1	TRBD1	TRBV25-1	TGTGCCAGCAGTGAACGATGGACAGGGAACAATGAGCAGTTCTTC	CASSERWTGNNEQFF
NA	TRBJ2-4	NA	TRBV2	TGTGCCAGCAGTGCGTACGATCTAGCCAAAAACATTCAGTACTTC	CASSAYDLAKNIQYF
few	TRBJ2-1	NA	TRBV27	TGTGCCAGCAGTCGCGAAAATGAGCAGTTCTTC	CASSRENEQFF
few	TRBJ2-3	NA	TRBV28	TGTGCCAGCACCGTTACCGATACGCAGTATTTT	CASTVTDTQYF
NA	TRBJ2-3	NA	TRBV7-2	TGTGCCAGCAGCCCCTGGACAGCGCGGTCCACAGATACGCAGTATTTT	CASSPWTARSTDTQYF
NA	TRBJ1-4	NA	TRBV4-3	TGCGCCAGCAGCCAAGATCTAGGGATAGGTGGGGCAACTAATGAAAAACTGTTTTTT	CASSQDLGIGGATNEKLFF
few	TRBJ2-3	TRBD2	TRBV29-1	TGCAGCGTTGCCAGCGGGGGAACTCCGTATACGCAGTATTTT	CSVASGGTPYTQYF
NA	TRBJ1-1	NA	TRBV14	TGTGCCAGCAGCCAAGTTACGGGGGCTGAAGCTTTCTTT	CASSQVTGAEAFF
NA	TRBJ2-7	NA	TRBV20-1	TGCAGTGCTTCCGCAAATACCGGGACCAACGAGCAGTACTTC	CSASANTGTNEQYF
few	TRBJ2-3	NA	TRBV4-3	TGCGCCAGCAGCCAAGCAGGGTTAGGCACAGATACGCAGTATTTT	CASSQAGLGTDTQYF
few	TRBJ2-5	NA	TRBV20-1	TGCAGTGCCCGACAGGACTCACTACAGGAGACCCAGTACTTC	CSARQDSLQETQYF
NA	TRBJ2-3	NA	TRBV5-1	TGCGCCAGCAGCTTGAGTGTAGCAGCAGATACGCAGTATTTT	CASSLSVAADTQYF
NA	TRBJ1-5	NA	TRBV7-8	TGTGCCAGCAGCTTAGAAGGGGGTGGACAGCCCCAGCATTTT	CASSLEGGGQPQHF